This record covers a single TCR beta chain. What it binds is unknown. The CDR3 consists of 15 residues. Germline V gene data show CDR1 as KGHSH and CDR2 as LQKENI. Trimming removed 2 bases at V and 2 bases at J, with 10 bases between. The entry originates in a study of T-cell reconstitution after alpha-beta-depleted transplantation in children. It was with unique molecular identifiers that the TCRbeta library was prepared. Using its own MiXCR run on the PCR reads, TCRdb lists one record per CDR3 protein. The sample gives approximately 250,000 distinct CDR3 sequences, 20% to 30% of which show up once; 2.6% is in the top ten. Findings of the study overall: One year after transplant, T-cell counts and diversity came mostly from newly produced T cells. Several hundred expanded graft clones reportedly gave rise to the alpha-beta T cells present about two months after transplant. Several patients had high TCRbeta diversity at day 60; it came from surviving recipient T cells and thymic progenitors.

The TCR was taken from a girl aged 2 to 10 with Fanconi anemia, due to receive a stem cell transplant. Sequencing was performed on PBMCs, taken before TCRalphabeta/CD19-depleted stem cell transplant. The V gene is TRBV18, the J gene TRBJ1-5; weak D call: TRBD1 (6 bases). CDR3 sequence: CASSPSAGGNQPQHF. CDR3 DNA: TGTGCCAGCTCACCATCCGCAGGGGGCAATCAGCCCCAGCATTTT.